These 23 T cell receptor beta chains were sequenced from one sample in a study of early stage breast cancer tumors. The data were produced by immunoSEQ multiplex PCR, yet TCRdb's version contains in-frame clones alone and is incomplete. The sample lists 1,500 to 2,500 clones, roughly 72% occurring once. Sequencing was carried out using normal breast tissue next to the tumor. These receptors were obtained from a person in their 40s with breast cancer.

This clone was seen only once. This sequence joins TRBV29-1 and TRBJ2-5; TRBD2 aligns across 7 bases. Germline loops: CDR1 SQVTM, CDR2 ANQGSEA. Trimming at V came to 1 base and at J to 1 base, leaving 3 bases not matched to a gene. The CDR3 runs 14 residues. The DNA of the CDR3 is TGCAGCGTTGAAGGGGGACTAATCCAAGAGACCCAGTACTTC. Its protein is CSVEGGLIQETQYF.

V is TRBV7-9 and J is TRBJ2-7, with 8 bases identical to TRBD2. Germline trimming cut 3 bases from V and 5 bases from J; bases unmatched to any gene: 12. The CDR3 consists of 16 residues. In germline, CDR1 is SEHNR, CDR2 FQNEAQ (reference sequence). The CDR3 nucleotides are TGTGCCAGCAGCTTTTTCCCTCGCGGGAGGTCAAACGAGCAGTACTTC. Translation: CASSFFPRGRSNEQYF.

V usage is TRBV27 and J usage is TRBJ2-1; the match to TRBD2 covers 7 bases. The J segment lost 5 bases and the V segment lost 4 bases, leaving 11 bases of the junction unmatched. CDR1 is MNHEY, CDR2 SMNVEV, per germline (reference sequence). This CDR3 is 16 amino acids long. The CDR3 is CASSSQVGAGNNEQFF. CDR3 bases: TGTGCCAGCAGTTCCCAGGTCGGAGCGGGAAACAATGAGCAGTTCTTC.

The rearrangement links TRBV10-3 to TRBJ1-5; D is uncertain. V lost 3 bases, J lost 9 bases, and 15 bases lay in between. The germline gives CDR1 ENHRY, CDR2 SYGVKD. The length of the CDR3 is 14 residues. The CDR3 loop reads CAISESEARGPQHF. The CDR3 nucleotides are TGTGCCATCAGTGAATCGGAGGCGCGGGGGCCCCAGCATTTT.

This clone was detected once. The chain employs TRBV29-1 and TRBJ2-7; D is uncertain. Germline CDR1 reads SQVTM; CDR2 reads ANQGSEA. Trimming stripped 4 bases from V and 5 bases from J, with 12 bases between. The CDR3 is 12 residues long. The CDR3 bases are TGCAGCGTTGCGTGGATCTCAGACGAGCAGTACTTC. Amino acid sequence: CSVAWISDEQYF.

The chain employs TRBV19 and TRBJ1-3; D gene uncertain. This CDR3 spans 13 amino acids. Germline CDR1 is LNHDA and CDR2 is SQIVND (reference sequence). V lost 3 bases and J 1 base, leaving 4 bases between the germline ends. CDR3 bases: TGTGCCAGTAGTATCCAGTCTGGAAACACCATATATTTT. Translated, it gives CASSIQSGNTIYF.

This clone came up a few times. V and J are TRBV28 and TRBJ2-1; 7 bases line up with TRBD1. CDR1 and CDR2 (germline): MDHEN, SYDVKM. V lost 9 bases, J lost 6 bases, and 5 bases stayed unmatched. The CDR3 spans 12 residues. The CDR3 protein is CASRQGLNEQFF. The CDR3 DNA reads TGTGCCAGTCGACAGGGTCTCAATGAGCAGTTCTTC. Full variable domain (remainder filled in from reference TRBV28 and TRBJ2-1): DVKVTQSSRYLVKRTGEKVFLECVQDMDHENMFWYRQDPGLGLRLIYFSYDVKMKEKGDIPEGYSVSREKKERFSLILESASTNQTSMYLCASRQGLNEQFFGPGTRLTVL.

V gene TRBV5-4 combines with J gene TRBJ2-1, with TRBD1 identical over 12 bases. Germline V gene lookup returns CDR1 SGHNT and CDR2 YYREEE (reference sequence). The length of the CDR3 is 16 residues. The V gene end was trimmed by 3 bases and the J gene end by 4 bases; junction bases not matched to a gene: 5. CDR3 coding DNA: TGTGCCAGCAGCTCACAGGGACAGGGGGCGTACAATGAGCAGTTCTTC. Translation: CASSSQGQGAYNEQFF.

This chain uses TRBV10-3 with TRBJ2-1, with 7 positions matching TRBD2. The ends lost 3 bases at V and 6 bases at J; junction bases unmatched: 8. The CDR3 runs to 15 residues. The V gene's germline CDR1 is ENHRY and CDR2 SYGVKD. CDR3 region: CAISDPGTIRNEQFF. The CDR3 DNA reads TGTGCCATCAGTGACCCCGGGACTATCCGCAATGAGCAGTTCTTC.

The DNA for the CDR3 is TGTGCCAGCAGCCGGCCTTTAGGCTACCGGGGCACCTACAATGAGCAGTTCTTC. Translating gives CASSRPLGYRGTYNEQFF. The chain employs TRBV7-9 and TRBJ2-1; TRBD1 or TRBD2 may be the D gene (5 bases each). Germline loops: CDR1 SEHNR, CDR2 FQNEAQ (reference sequence). CDR3 length equals 18 residues. V was clipped by 5 bases and J by 2 bases, with 22 bases between them. Using reference TRBV7-9 and TRBJ2-1 for the parts outside the CDR3, the full variable domain is DTGVSQNPRHKITKRGQNVTFRCDPISEHNRLYWYRQTLGQGPEFLTYFQNEAQLEKSRLLSDRFSAERPKGSFSTLEIQRTEQGDSAMYLCASSRPLGYRGTYNEQFFGPGTRLTVL.

This clone was found once. Mismatch with germline at one junction end may stem from a read error. The chain couples TRBV7-2 to TRBJ2-7, with unresolved D. Germline CDR1 and CDR2: SGHTA and FQGNSA. The CDR3 extends over 11 amino acids. CDR3 residues: CASSLGNGVFF. CDR3 DNA: TGTGCCAGCAGCTTAGGGAATGGGGTGTTCTTC.

The V and J genes are TRBV6-5 and TRBJ2-7; D is unresolved. The CDR3 covers 13 residues. Trimming took off 6 bases at V and 5 bases at J, with 14 bases between the two ends. The germline V gene encodes CDR1 MNHEY and CDR2 SVGAGI. CDR3 nucleotide sequence: TGTGCCAGCAGGAGCTCTAGTACCCACGAGCAGTACTTC. It yields the protein CASRSSSTHEQYF.

The chain uses TRBV27 and TRBJ2-7; 9 bases agree with TRBD1. Germline CDR1 is MNHEY and CDR2 is SMNVEV (reference sequence). V dropped 2 bases and J dropped 12; count of bases not matched to a gene: 5. This CDR3 region has 12 residues. CDR3 sequence: CASSLGGTGLYF. CDR3 bases: TGTGCCAGCAGTTTAGGTGGGACAGGGCTGTACTTC.

This chain links TRBV7-8 with TRBJ1-5; the D is unclear. Trimming pared 1 base from V and 2 bases from J, leaving 9 bases between. This CDR3 contains 15 residues. CDR1 and CDR2 (germline): SGHVS, FQNEAQ. The CDR3 loop reads CASSLERLGNQPQHF. As DNA, the CDR3 is TGTGCCAGCAGCTTAGAAAGGTTAGGCAATCAGCCCCAGCATTTT.

The V call is TRBV11-3, the J call TRBJ2-7; 9 bases agree with TRBD1. This CDR3 region has 16 residues. J gave up 2 bases and V 5 bases, and 10 bases lay outside the gene matches. Germline V lookup: CDR1 SGHNT, CDR2 YENEEA. The CDR3 coding sequence is TGTGCCAGCAGCCAAATAGGACAGGGGTGGGCCTACGAGCAGTACTTC. Protein product: CASSQIGQGWAYEQYF. Based on the CDR3 plus reference TRBV11-3 and TRBJ2-7, the full variable domain is EAGVVQSPRYKIIEKKQPVAFWCNPISGHNTLYWYLQNLGQGPELLIRYENEEAVDDSQLPKDRFSAERLKGVDSTLKIQPAELGDSAVYLCASSQIGQGWAYEQYFGPGTRLTVT.

A note on this clone: Within the sample, other DNA sequences also encode this same CDR3. This rearrangement joins TRBV5-1 to TRBJ2-6; 7 bases agree with TRBD1. Per the germline V gene, CDR1 is SGHRS and CDR2 is YFSETQ. V trimming: 3 bases; J trimming: 0 bases; junction bases outside the gene matches: 12. This CDR3 contains 19 residues. The chain's CDR3 is CASSSTPQGQSSGANVLTF. The CDR3 region has the DNA TGCGCCAGCAGCTCAACCCCACAGGGACAGAGCTCTGGGGCCAACGTCCTGACTTTC.

This clone was observed a few times. The chain is built from TRBV5-1 and TRBJ2-7; 8 nucleotides align to TRBD2. CDR3 length equals 15 residues. V lost 2 bases to trimming and J lost 1 base; unmatched junction nucleotides: 5. CDR1 is SGHRS and CDR2 is YFSETQ in the germline V gene. CDR3 DNA sequence: TGCGCCAGCAGCTTAGCGGGAGCAGTTTCCTACGAGCAGTACTTC. It yields the protein CASSLAGAVSYEQYF.

This clone was counted once. The CDR3 here is CASSKIPANRDRTSNQPQHF. The DNA for the CDR3 is TGTGCCAGCAGCAAAATCCCGGCCAACCGGGACAGGACTAGCAATCAGCCCCAGCATTTT. The chain carries TRBV21-1 and TRBJ1-5; the listed D gene, TRBD1, was not tested against the DNA. TRBV21-1 is shown as a pseudogene. The CDR3 covers 20 residues.

The rearrangement uses TRBV5-1 and TRBJ1-1; D remains ambiguous. This CDR3 is built from 15 residues. In germline, CDR1 is SGHRS, CDR2 YFSETQ. The V and J ends lost 0 bases and 1 base respectively, with 10 bases between them. Here the CDR3 DNA reads TGCGCCAGCAGCTTGGGCTTGGGGAGGAACACTGAAGCTTTCTTT. This gives the protein CASSLGLGRNTEAFF.

V usage is TRBV18 and J usage is TRBJ1-4; 7 positions match TRBD1. The CDR3 extends over 17 amino acids. CDR1 and CDR2 from the germline V gene are KGHSH and LQKENI. V lost 0 bases to trimming and J lost 4 bases; unmatched junction nucleotides: 8. Here the CDR3 DNA reads TGTGCCAGCTCACCACCGGCAGGGGGAGGTGGTAATGAAAAACTGTTTTTT. Protein sequence: CASSPPAGGGGNEKLFF.

The chain is built from TRBV7-6 and TRBJ2-2; 8 bases are shared with TRBD2. With 3 bases clipped from V and 3 bases from J, the junction kept 3 bases outside the gene matches. CDR1 SGHVS and CDR2 FNYEAQ come from the germline V gene. CDR3 length: 15 residues. CDR3: CASSLGLGDTGELFF. The DNA for the CDR3 is TGTGCCAGCAGCTTGGGACTAGGGGACACCGGGGAGCTGTTTTTT.

The chain is built from TRBV7-3 and TRBJ2-2; the D gene is possibly TRBD1 (6 bases). The CDR3 extends over 15 amino acids. V was shortened by 5 bases and J by 6 bases, with 16 bases between the two germline ends. CDR1 is SGHTA and CDR2 is FQGTGA in the germline V gene. CDR3 sequence (DNA): TGTGCCAGCAGCCCCTCACTGACAGGCGCCGGGGAGCTGTTTTTT. It translates to CASSPSLTGAGELFF.

The V call is TRBV6-5, the J call TRBJ2-1; 12 bases are shared with TRBD2. Trimming at V came to 6 bases and at J to 4 bases, leaving 1 base not matched to a gene. Per the germline V gene, CDR1 is MNHEY and CDR2 is SVGAGI. The CDR3 extends over 14 amino acids. CDR3 sequence reads: CASRGTSGYNEQFF. Here the CDR3 DNA reads TGTGCCAGCAGGGGGACTAGCGGGTACAATGAGCAGTTCTTC.